This note documents a single T cell receptor (beta chain) sequence. Its antigen remains unidentified. No base quality values were provided; no much bigger clone lies one nucleotide off. The entry originates in a study of blood T cell repertoires in COVID-19 (dated by TCRdb to about 2020). Describing the broader study: Samples from collaborators originated in the United States, Italy and Spain and spanned both the acute and convalescent phases of COVID-19. The samples were drawn from two sources: the first 160 participants of the ongoing ImmuneRACE study, and 1,254 subjects contributed by 6 global collaborators. The material from the prospective study consisted of cDNA or gDNA derived from T cells, B-cell-depleted T cells, or PBMCs. Where available, HLA class I and class II types were taken from metadata supplied by the sample provider and were not determined by assay-based typing. Nearly every sample came with metadata listing a de-identified subject ID, COVID-19 status, age in years and sex. A freely available public database, intended as a resource for researchers studying the immune response to SARS-CoV-2, is where the repertoires were released. The dataset comprised deeply sampled blood TCRbeta repertoires from subjects exposed to, actively infected with, or recovered from COVID-19.

TCRbeta CDR3 regions were amplified from genomic DNA using the immunoSEQ Assay, a bias-controlled multiplex PCR. The study's own analysis went as follows. The number of nucleated cells in each sample was estimated from the amplification of reference gene primers within the assay. Sequence reads were collapsed and filtered to measure the absolute abundance of every unique TCRbeta CDR3 rearrangement. For each sample, productive Simpson clonality was calculated as the square root of Simpson's diversity index over productive rearrangements. Here the immuneACCESS table is served through TCRdb, limited to in-frame sequences with V and J called. Missing clones are a known gap in these copies; in checked studies unresolved V genes cover under half, and the rest lacks a known reason. The V and J calls and clone size come from that table; D and trimming were worked out from the DNA. The sample table holds more than 150,000 clones, of which approximately 88% were seen once. The leading ten clones occupy about 14% of the sample.

The investigation overall reported the following: How much clinical and demographic metadata was included differed by source and by participant, and the metadata was provided uncurated.

CDR1 and CDR2 are read off the germline V gene (reference sequence) as MNHNY and SVGAGI. Including the terminal cysteine and phenylalanine, the CDR3 comprises 15 residues. Only the CDR3 part of the read is kept: 45 bases, read in frame from the first base. V is shortened by 3 bases, J by 0 bases, and the region joining them spans 12 bases. Collaborating institutions collected whole blood in K2EDTA tubes following their own protocols. For TCRbeta analysis, collaborators shipped samples as frozen whole blood, isolated PBMCs, or DNA extracted from either of those sample types. The sequence is built from TRBV6-6 and TRBJ2-7; the D region possibly corresponds to TRBD2 (7 bases align). Sequenced input: peripheral blood. This TCR came from a man aged 18 to 30 with active or convalescent COVID-19. The DNA reads as follows: TGTGCCAGCAGTTATGAGGGGGGGTTCTCCTACGAGCAGTACTTC. Translation gives CASSYEGGFSYEQYF.